The 25 T cell receptor beta chains given below trace back to one sample, sequenced in a study of T-cell reconstitution after alpha-beta-depleted transplantation in children. For TCRbeta, the library was prepared with unique molecular identifiers. MiXCR was run by TCRdb on the PCR reads, yielding one entry per CDR3 protein. The sample holds 550,000 to 800,000 distinct CDR3 sequences, over 10% seen once. The material was PBMCs, obtained before TCRalphabeta/CD19-depleted stem cell transplant. The receptors stem from a girl aged 2-9 years with congenital amegakaryocytic thrombocytopenia, due to receive a stem cell transplant.

This clonotype was seen a handful of times. In DNA, the CDR3 is TGTGCCAGCAGCCCTCTAGCGAGGAGGACCCAGTACTTC. Translation: CASSPLARRTQYF. The chain joins TRBV7-9 to TRBJ2-5; D possibly corresponds to TRBD2 (6 bases). Germline loops: CDR1 SEHNR, CDR2 FQNEAQ (reference sequence). This CDR3 comprises 13 residues. Trimming took 5 bases from V and 7 from J, leaving 14 bases between them.

This clonotype has just a few counts. The V and J genes are TRBV6-1 and TRBJ2-5; 8 bases align to TRBD2. V trimming: 7 bases; J trimming: 4 bases; junction bases outside the gene matches: 8. The CDR3 totals 14 residues. Germline values: CDR1 MNHNS, CDR2 SASEGT. CDR3 region: CASIAAGTRETQYF. The CDR3 bases are TGTGCCAGCATCGCCGCCGGGACTAGAGAGACCCAGTACTTC.

The chain recombines TRBV15 with TRBJ2-2; D not certain. V was trimmed by 3 bases and J by 6 bases, leaving 23 bases between them. Germline CDR1 reads LNHNV; CDR2 reads YYDKDF (reference sequence). The CDR3 covers 18 residues. This chain's CDR3 is CATSRGFIHPRVSGELFF. In DNA form, the CDR3 reads TGTGCCACCAGCAGGGGATTTATACATCCGAGAGTTTCCGGGGAGCTGTTTTTT.

This clonotype was seen at least ten times. This sequence joins TRBV29-1 and TRBJ1-2; D gene uncertain. Trimming removed 7 bases from V and 0 bases from J, with 15 bases in between. The CDR3 is 14 residues long. Germline assignment: CDR1 SQVTM and CDR2 ANQGSEA. The CDR3 loop reads CSALPRTTNYGYTF. CDR3 DNA sequence: TGCAGCGCCCTACCACGAACAACTAACTATGGCTACACCTTC.

This clonotype has a count of ten or more. The V and J genes are TRBV12-5 and TRBJ2-5; D is unclear. CDR3 length: 17 amino acids. Trimming took 0 bases from V and 5 from J, leaving 19 bases between them. Germline values: CDR1 LGHNT, CDR2 FRNRAP. In nucleotides, the CDR3 is TGTGCTAGTGGTTTGGTACTTCGACTGCCGGCGCCTGAGACCCAGTACTTC. It encodes CASGLVLRLPAPETQYF.

This clonotype was found a few times. The chain carries TRBV11-2 and TRBJ2-1; either TRBD1 or TRBD2 may supply D (5 bases each). V shed 4 bases and J shed 15 bases, with 16 bases lying between them. The CDR3 length is 12 residues. Germline V gene lookup returns CDR1 SGHAT and CDR2 FQNNGV. CDR3 in DNA: TGTGCCAGCAGCTCCGGAAGGGACGGTCGGTTCTTC. Translation: CASSSGRDGRFF.

The CDR3, as DNA: TGTGCCAGCAGCTTCACGGGACCGGCGCCAGATACGCAGTATTTT. It encodes CASSFTGPAPDTQYF. The J gene is TRBJ2-3, the V gene TRBV7-3; D tentatively reads TRBD1 or TRBD2 (5 bases each). V lost 3 bases and J lost 4, with 14 bases in between. The CDR3 runs to 15 residues. Germline CDR1 and CDR2: SGHTA and FQGTGA.

This clonotype was seen a few times. V gene TRBV7-6 combines with J gene TRBJ2-1, with D possibly matching TRBD2 (5 bases). This CDR3 comprises 14 residues. The germline gives CDR1 SGHVS, CDR2 FNYEAQ. Trimming pared 0 bases from V and 6 bases from J, leaving 9 bases between. This chain's CDR3 is CASSLAGVLNEQFF. The CDR3 nucleotides are TGTGCCAGCAGCTTAGCGGGAGTCCTCAATGAGCAGTTCTTC. The whole variable domain, filled in from reference TRBV7-6 and TRBJ2-1, reads GAGVSQSPRYKVTKRGQDVALRCDPISGHVSLYWYRQALGQGPEFLTYFNYEAQQDKSGLPNDRFSAERPEGSISTLTIQRTEQRDSAMYRCASSLAGVLNEQFFGPGTRLTVL.

This clonotype was detected many times. The chain has TRBV20-1 and TRBJ2-7; D remains ambiguous. CDR3 length equals 15 residues. V shed 6 bases and J shed 0 bases, with 18 bases lying between them. The germline CDR1 and CDR2 sequences are DFQATT and SNEGSKA (reference sequence). The CDR3 sequence is CSAATDFVNSYEQYF. The CDR3 bases are TGCAGTGCCGCTACCGATTTTGTAAACTCCTACGAGCAGTACTTC.

The rearrangement uses TRBV10-3 and TRBJ2-7; D is ambiguous. The CDR3 covers 15 residues. V lost 4 bases and J 0 bases, leaving 13 bases between the germline ends. Germline assignment: CDR1 ENHRY and CDR2 SYGVKD. The CDR3 protein is CAISVWDPSSYEQYF. In DNA, the CDR3 is TGTGCCATCAGTGTTTGGGATCCCAGCTCCTACGAGCAGTACTTC.

This clonotype was seen more than once but under ten times. This chain joins TRBV5-1 and TRBJ2-7, with TRBD2 identical over 7 bases. The CDR3 extends over 15 amino acids. Per the germline V gene, CDR1 is SGHRS and CDR2 is YFSETQ. V dropped 0 bases and J dropped 8; count of bases not matched to a gene: 11. Here the CDR3 reads CASSLAGTMASQQYF. The CDR3 coding sequence is TGCGCCAGCAGCTTGGCCGGGACTATGGCGTCGCAGCAGTACTTC. The complete variable domain, with remaining parts taken from reference TRBV5-1 and TRBJ2-7, reads KAGVTQTPRYLIKTRGQQVTLSCSPISGHRSVSWYQQTPGQGLQFLFEYFSETQRNKGNFPGRFSGRQFSNSRSEMNVSTLELGDSALYLCASSLAGTMASQQYFGPGTRLTVT.

This clonotype occurred a few times. The J gene is TRBJ2-1, the V gene TRBV7-8; TRBD1 aligns across 9 bases. Unmatched junction bases numbered 6, after V lost 1 base and J lost 8 bases. Germline V gene sequence: CDR1 SGHVS, CDR2 FQNEAQ. This CDR3 region has 15 residues. The CDR3 is CASSLEGTGQYEQFF. In nucleotides, the CDR3 is TGTGCCAGCAGCTTAGAGGGGACAGGGCAGTATGAGCAGTTCTTC.

The genes are TRBV20-1 and TRBJ2-5; 7 bases match TRBD2. With 0 bases clipped from V and 4 bases from J, the junction kept 5 bases outside the gene matches. Per the germline V gene, CDR1 is DFQATT and CDR2 is SNEGSKA (reference sequence). CDR3 length: 14 residues. The CDR3 sequence: CSARDTRTRETQYF. The CDR3 DNA reads as TGCAGTGCTAGAGATACACGGACTAGAGAGACCCAGTACTTC.

This clonotype was seen ten or more times. V usage is TRBV11-2 and J usage is TRBJ2-1; TRBD2 aligns across 13 bases. The germline gives CDR1 SGHAT, CDR2 FQNNGV. The CDR3 covers 15 residues. V gave up 3 bases and J gave up 7 bases; unmatched junction bases: 3. The chain's CDR3 is CASSFTSGRGNEQFF. CDR3 sequence (DNA): TGTGCCAGCAGCTTCACTAGCGGGAGGGGAAATGAGCAGTTCTTC.

This clonotype showed up many times. The chain is built from TRBV20-1 and TRBJ2-1; D is ambiguous. The length of the CDR3 is 10 residues. Germline CDR1 DFQATT, CDR2 SNEGSKA (reference sequence). The V and J ends lost 2 bases and 8 bases respectively, with 4 bases between them. The chain's CDR3 is CSARHDEQFF. The CDR3 DNA follows: TGCAGTGCTAGACACGATGAGCAGTTCTTC.

This clonotype was counted only a few times. The rearrangement links TRBV7-9 to TRBJ2-7, with D hard to call. Germline V lookup: CDR1 SEHNR, CDR2 FQNEAQ (reference sequence). The CDR3 loop spans 12 amino acids. The V end was cut by 7 bases, the J end by 4 bases, with 11 bases between. The CDR3 loop reads CASTMGSYEQYF. DNA for the CDR3: TGTGCCAGCACCATGGGAAGTTACGAGCAGTACTTC.

The chain uses TRBV5-5 and TRBJ2-1; D may correspond to TRBD1 or TRBD2 (5 bases each). The CDR3 totals 14 residues. Germline lookup yields CDR1 SGHKS and CDR2 YYEKEE (reference sequence). Trimming cost V 4 bases and J 8 bases, with 16 bases left between them. The CDR3 loop reads CASSPRGGWDEQFF. The CDR3 region has the DNA TGTGCCAGCAGCCCGAGGGGCGGGTGGGATGAGCAGTTCTTC.

This clonotype was seen repeatedly, ten times or more. The chain links TRBV6-1 to TRBJ2-5, with TRBD2 matching over 11 bases. The germline V gene has CDR1 MNHNS and CDR2 SASEGT. V lost 5 bases, J lost 4 bases, and 6 bases stayed unmatched. The CDR3 sequence is 15 residues long. The CDR3 region is CASSPVGLAGETQYF. The DNA of the CDR3 is TGTGCCAGCAGTCCGGTCGGACTAGCGGGAGAGACCCAGTACTTC.

This clonotype was picked up a small number of times. The chain joins TRBV18 to TRBJ1-4; D unclear. CDR1 and CDR2 (germline): KGHSH, LQKENI. The CDR3 covers 13 residues. Deletions cut 3 bases from V and 1 base from J, with 3 bases between. Here the CDR3 DNA reads TGTGCCAGCTCACCTAGAACTAATGAAAAACTGTTTTTT. It translates to CASSPRTNEKLFF.

This CDR3 reads CASSPLRHPYEQYF. The CDR3 region has the DNA TGTGCCAGCAGCCCCCTACGGCATCCCTACGAGCAGTACTTC. The chain uses TRBV4-2 and TRBJ2-7; D is unresolved. CDR3 size: 14 residues. CDR1 is LGHNA and CDR2 is YNFKEQ in the germline V gene. V was pared by 4 bases and J by 2 bases, with 12 bases between.

As regards this clonotype: This may be a read error, as it is one base from a much larger clone. This rearrangement joins TRBV7-9 to TRBJ2-3; D might be TRBD2 (6 bases). Germline-derived CDR1 and CDR2 are SEHNR and FQNEAQ (reference sequence). This CDR3 contains 16 residues. In DNA form, the CDR3 reads TGTGCCAGCAGCTCGAGGAGGTGGGAGGACACAGGTACGCAGTATTTT. It codes for CASSSRRWEDTGTQYF.

The table lists this clonotype with a few counts. V usage is TRBV9 and J usage is TRBJ2-7; D is possibly TRBD1 (6 bases). Trimming removed 0 bases from V and 4 bases from J, with 11 bases in between. This CDR3 is built from 14 residues. The germline CDR1 and CDR2 sequences are SGDLS and YYNGEE. CDR3 sequence (DNA): TGTGCCAGCAGCGTAGGAGACCAGGGGTACGAGCAGTACTTC. It is translated as CASSVGDQGYEQYF.

This clonotype appeared many times. The chain has TRBV4-1 and TRBJ2-1; D possibly corresponds to TRBD1 (6 bases). The CDR3 totals 15 residues. The ends were cut back, 1 base at V and 2 bases at J, with 9 bases in the middle. Germline CDR1 MGHRA, CDR2 YSYEKL. The chain's CDR3 is CASSQVRGTYNEQFF. The CDR3 DNA reads as TGCGCCAGCAGCCAAGTAAGGGGGACCTACAATGAGCAGTTCTTC.

Concerning this clonotype: This CDR3 is missing its conserved last phenylalanine or tryptophan, likely due to a read error. The CDR3 bases are TGCGCCAGCAGCCAAGGACCCTTGGACACCGGGGAGCTGTTTTCT. Its translation is CASSQGPLDTGELFS. J is TRBJ2-2 and V is TRBV4-1; no clear D gene. Trimming took 1 base from V and 3 from J, leaving 9 bases between them. Germline V gives CDR1 MGHRA, CDR2 YSYEKL. CDR3 length equals 15 residues.

At least ten counts were recorded for this clonotype. The chain joins TRBV10-3 to TRBJ1-1; D perhaps matches TRBD1 (6 bases). V shed 10 bases and J shed 4 bases, with 16 bases lying between them. The CDR3 contains 13 residues. Germline CDR1 ENHRY, CDR2 SYGVKD. This chain's CDR3 is CATLGRGATEAFF. CDR3 in DNA: TGTGCCACGCTTGGCAGGGGAGCCACTGAAGCTTTCTTT.